What follows are 25 T cell receptor beta chains derived from one specimen sequenced in a study of vaccination and CD4 T cells after COVID-19. The Oncomine TCR Beta short-read assay was what sequenced the DNA obtained from cultured CD4+ T cells. TCRdb re-analysed the PCR reads in MiXCR, keeping a single row per CDR3 protein. The sample has some 20,000 distinct CDR3 sequences, roughly 40% seen once. These TCRs are of unknown antigen specificity. Treatment in this sample: approximately 9-day PBMC culture with coronavirus spike peptide pools or control peptides (ViraFEST assay). The source material was CD4+ T cells from blood, cultured in vitro, sampled after SARS-CoV-2 vaccination. The source of these receptors is a human donor who had recovered from COVID-19.

This clonotype has more than one count but fewer than ten. This sequence joins TRBV19 and TRBJ2-2, with D unresolved. Germline CDR1 reads LNHDA; CDR2 reads SQIVND (reference sequence). The length of the CDR3 is 14 residues. V was pared by 3 bases and J by 3 bases, with 8 bases between. In DNA form, the CDR3 reads TGTGCCAGTAGTATCGGGCAGTACACCGGGGAGCTGTTTTTT. This sequence encodes CASSIGQYTGELFF. Looking up the rest from reference TRBV19 and TRBJ2-2 gives the full variable domain: DGGITQSPKYLFRKEGQNVTLSCEQNLNHDAMYWYRQDPGQGLRLIYYSQIVNDFQKGDIAEGYSVSREKKESFPLTVTSAQKNPTAFYLCASSIGQYTGELFFGEGSRLTVL.

This clonotype was picked up a small number of times. The rearrangement joins TRBV2 to TRBJ2-3, with D tentatively TRBD1 (8 bases). The V gene's germline CDR1 is SNHLY and CDR2 FYNNEI. This CDR3 has 14 residues. V was cut by 10 bases and J by 6 bases, with 20 bases left in between. As DNA, the CDR3 is TGTGCCACCAATTATCAACAGGGGGGGGATACGCAGTATTTT. Translation gives CATNYQQGGDTQYF.

DNA for the CDR3: TGTGCCAGCAGCAGGGATCTGGAAGCTTTCTTT. Encoded protein: CASSRDLEAFF. The chain couples TRBV5-5 to TRBJ1-1; no firm D call. Germline V gene lookup returns CDR1 SGHKS and CDR2 YYEKEE (reference sequence). The V gene lost 4 bases and the J gene lost 8 bases, with 9 bases spanning the gap. CDR3 length equals 11 residues. Filled out from reference TRBV5-5 and TRBJ1-1, the complete variable domain reads DAGVTQSPTHLIKTRGQQVTLRCSPISGHKSVSWYQQVLGQGPQFIFQYYEKEERGRGNFPDRFSARQFPNYSSELNVNALLLGDSALYLCASSRDLEAFFGQGTRLTVV.

The chain is built from TRBV12-3 or TRBV12-4 and TRBJ2-5; D ambiguous. Trimming cost V 6 bases and J 5 bases, with 16 bases left between them. This CDR3 contains 14 residues. This chain's CDR3 is CASRPMGKPETQYF. CDR3 nucleotides: TGTGCCAGCAGACCAATGGGGAAACCGGAGACCCAGTACTTC.

This clonotype was picked up a small number of times. The gene calls are TRBV2 and TRBJ1-5; D remains ambiguous. V lost 4 bases to trimming and J lost 1 base, with 11 bases between them. Germline CDR1 is SNHLY and CDR2 is FYNNEI. This CDR3 has 15 amino acids. CDR3: CASSVGLESNQPQHF. The DNA of the CDR3 is TGTGCCAGCAGTGTCGGTCTGGAAAGCAATCAGCCCCAGCATTTT.

CDR3 protein: CSAILGLNQPQHF. As DNA, the CDR3 is TGCAGTGCTATTCTTGGGTTAAATCAGCCCCAGCATTTT. The V call is TRBV20-1, the J call TRBJ1-5; the D is unclear. Trimming removed 4 bases from V and 4 bases from J, with 11 bases in between. CDR3 size: 13 residues. Germline CDR1 DFQATT, CDR2 SNEGSKA (reference sequence).

This clonotype was detected only a few times. V and J are TRBV10-1 and TRBJ2-3; 8 bases match TRBD2. Unmatched junction bases numbered 9, after V lost 6 bases and J lost 4 bases. Germline V lookup: CDR1 WNHNN, CDR2 SYGVQD (reference sequence). This CDR3 spans 15 amino acids. The CDR3 spells CASSGRASGPDTQYF. As DNA, the CDR3 is TGCGCCAGCAGCGGGAGGGCTAGCGGGCCAGATACGCAGTATTTT.

The genes are TRBV10-3 and TRBJ2-2; 10 bases fit TRBD1. The ends lost 5 bases at V and 7 bases at J; junction bases unmatched: 13. Germline CDR1 is ENHRY and CDR2 is SYGVKD. This CDR3 spans 17 amino acids. For the CDR3, the DNA is TGTGCCATCAGTAACCAGAACCCCGGGACAGGGGTCGGGGAGCTGTTTTTT. Translated: CAISNQNPGTGVGELFF.

The J gene is TRBJ1-1, the V gene TRBV28, with D unclear. The germline V gene encodes CDR1 MDHEN and CDR2 SYDVKM. The CDR3 is 16 residues long. Trimming stripped 5 bases from V and 1 base from J, with 17 bases between. The CDR3 coding sequence is TGTGCCAGCAGTAGCGCACGGGGTGCTGCGAACACTGAAGCTTTCTTT. Amino acid sequence: CASSSARGAANTEAFF.

This chain links TRBV6-1 with TRBJ1-1; TRBD1 agrees at 8 bases. Germline values: CDR1 MNHNS, CDR2 SASEGT. V was clipped by 4 bases and J by 0 bases; unmatched bases: 7. The CDR3 loop spans 16 amino acids. The CDR3 bases are TGTGCCAGCAGTGCCGGGGGACAGGCCGTGAACACTGAAGCTTTCTTT. Amino acid sequence: CASSAGGQAVNTEAFF.

V usage is TRBV2 and J usage is TRBJ1-1; D not resolved. The CDR3 loop spans 14 amino acids. V was trimmed by 3 bases and J by 1 base, leaving 9 bases between them. Germline V gene lookup returns CDR1 SNHLY and CDR2 FYNNEI. CDR3 residues: CASSEVGRNTEAFF. CDR3 DNA: TGTGCCAGCAGTGAGGTGGGCAGGAACACTGAAGCTTTCTTT.

The chain carries TRBV20-1 and TRBJ1-2; unclear D gene. Trimming took 6 bases from V and 8 from J, leaving 25 bases between them. This CDR3 is 15 amino acids long. Germline CDR1 DFQATT, CDR2 SNEGSKA (reference sequence). The CDR3 nucleotides are TGCAGTGCCCCAAATCAGAGAGGGTCTGCTGGGGGCTACACCTTC. It codes for CSAPNQRGSAGGYTF.

This chain joins TRBV5-1 and TRBJ2-7; 13 positions agree with TRBD2. The germline gives CDR1 SGHRS, CDR2 YFSETQ. CDR3 length: 15 amino acids. Trimming cost V 4 bases and J 7 bases; bases outside gene matches: 8. CDR3: CASSPPGLAGKEQYF. In DNA, the CDR3 is TGCGCCAGCAGCCCACCGGGACTAGCGGGAAAAGAGCAGTACTTC.

The genes are TRBV20-1 and TRBJ2-1; no reliable D call. The V end lost 3 bases, the J end lost 1 base, and 13 bases lay between the germline ends. The germline CDR1 and CDR2 sequences are DFQATT and SNEGSKA (reference sequence). CDR3 length: 15 residues. The CDR3 DNA sequence: TGCAGTGCTAGTCCCCTTCTTGGATCCTACAATGAGCAGTTCTTC. It codes for CSASPLLGSYNEQFF.

This clonotype occurred a few times. This rearrangement joins TRBV25-1 to TRBJ1-5, with TRBD1 matching 8 bases. Per germline, CDR1 MGHDK and CDR2 SYGVNS. V shed 9 bases and J 7 bases; nucleotides not matched to a gene: 17. The CDR3 is 16 residues long. The CDR3 nucleotides read TGTGCCAGATTATCTAAGGACAGGGCTTGGTACCAGCCCCAGCATTTT. Protein: CARLSKDRAWYQPQHF.

The rearrangement uses TRBV4-3 and TRBJ2-5, with 8 bases identical to TRBD1. After removal of 1 base from V and 1 base from J, the junction contained 5 bases not matched to a gene. Germline V gene lookup returns CDR1 LGHNA and CDR2 YSLEER. The CDR3 consists of 16 residues. CDR3 sequence (DNA): TGCGCCAGCAGCCAAGGCAGGGGGCTACCCCAAGAGACCCAGTACTTC. Translation: CASSQGRGLPQETQYF.

This clonotype has just a few counts. The chain has TRBV7-9 and TRBJ1-1; no definite D call. From germline, CDR1 is SEHNR and CDR2 FQNEAQ (reference sequence). Trimming pared 7 bases from V and 0 bases from J, leaving 24 bases between. The CDR3 length is 18 residues. This CDR3 is CASTLVLSGPIMNTEAFF. CDR3 coding DNA: TGTGCCAGCACCCTAGTGTTATCAGGCCCAATCATGAACACTGAAGCTTTCTTT.

The V and J genes are TRBV5-4 and TRBJ2-5; 9 bases are shared with TRBD1. The CDR3 sequence is 16 residues long. The germline V gene encodes CDR1 SGHNT and CDR2 YYREEE (reference sequence). J was trimmed by 1 base and V by 4 bases; bases with no gene match: 8. CDR3 DNA sequence: TGTGCCAGCAGCAAACCCCGACAGGGGGTCCAAGAGACCCAGTACTTC. Translated, it gives CASSKPRQGVQETQYF.

This clonotype was counted only a few times. The J gene is TRBJ2-3, the V gene TRBV20-1; D is ambiguous. V was shortened by 0 bases and J by 2 bases, with 12 bases between the two germline ends. Germline lookup yields CDR1 DFQATT and CDR2 SNEGSKA (reference sequence). The length of the CDR3 is 15 residues. The DNA for the CDR3 is TGCAGTGCTAGAGATTGGCAGGCTGCCACAGATACGCAGTATTTT. This translates into CSARDWQAATDTQYF.

The chain recombines TRBV24-1 with TRBJ2-3; D not resolved. V shed 3 bases and J shed 0 bases, with 9 bases lying between them. Germline V lookup: CDR1 KGHDR, CDR2 SFDVKD. CDR3 length: 15 amino acids. CDR3 DNA: TGTGCCACCAGTGATCCAGGATCCAGCACAGATACGCAGTATTTT. Translation: CATSDPGSSTDTQYF.

The chain links TRBV6-1 to TRBJ1-5; 8 positions match TRBD1. J was trimmed by 6 bases and V by 6 bases; bases with no gene match: 10. CDR3 length equals 15 residues. Germline V lookup: CDR1 MNHNS, CDR2 SASEGT. The DNA for the CDR3 is TGTGCCAGCAGGCAAGGACAGGGACAGGCTCAGCCCCAGCATTTT. The encoded protein is CASRQGQGQAQPQHF.

This clonotype was seen only a few times. This chain joins TRBV27 and TRBJ1-6; D is unresolved. CDR3 length: 18 residues. V shed 2 bases and J shed 8 bases, with 22 bases lying between them. Germline assignment: CDR1 MNHEY and CDR2 SMNVEV (reference sequence). CDR3 in amino acids: CASSLDGPRRAQHSPLHF. CDR3 in DNA: TGTGCCAGCAGTTTAGACGGGCCGAGACGGGCCCAGCATTCACCCCTCCACTTT.

The chain uses TRBV7-3 and TRBJ2-5; no definite D call. This CDR3 spans 13 amino acids. Germline CDR1 reads SGHTA; CDR2 reads FQGTGA. Trimming cost V 1 base and J 4 bases, with 7 bases left between them. CDR3 protein: CASSLNPRETQYF. The CDR3 DNA reads TGTGCCAGCAGCTTAAACCCCAGAGAGACCCAGTACTTC.

The chain's CDR3 is CASRGDRGEQYF. The CDR3 nucleotides read TGTGCCAGCAGGGGAGACAGGGGCGAGCAGTACTTC. This chain joins TRBV2 and TRBJ2-7; TRBD1 aligns across 8 bases. V was pared by 6 bases and J by 6 bases, with 4 bases of the junction left unmatched. Germline-derived CDR1 and CDR2 are SNHLY and FYNNEI. This CDR3 spans 12 amino acids.

This clonotype turned up a few times. V is TRBV7-3 and J is TRBJ1-2; D is undetermined. V was shortened by 1 base and J by 6 bases, with 15 bases between the two germline ends. The CDR3 is 15 amino acids. CDR1 is SGHTA, CDR2 FQGTGA, per germline. CDR3 sequence reads: CASSLKSLPSDGYTF. In DNA form, the CDR3 reads TGTGCCAGCAGCTTAAAGAGCTTACCCTCAGATGGCTACACCTTC.